The 18 T cell receptor beta chains below all came from one sample that was sequenced in a study of PD-1 blockade in classical Hodgkin lymphoma. The repertoire was sequenced with immunoSEQ multiplex PCR; TCRdb's copy has only in-frame clones and lacks some. The sample has over 70,000 clones; approximately 90% are singletons. Time point defined: cycle 4 day 1 (C4D1), after less than 7 weeks of nivolumab. Exposure to brentuximab vedotin varied, and each patient had relapsed following autologous stem cell transplantation. This specimen was peripheral blood mononuclear cells (PBMCs), taken before the fourth cycle of nivolumab. The source is a human donor with classical Hodgkin lymphoma.

The chain is built from TRBV5-1 and TRBJ1-3; D is uncertain. V was trimmed by 4 bases and J by 0 bases, leaving 14 bases between them. Germline CDR1 and CDR2: SGHRS and YFSETQ. The CDR3 sequence is 16 residues long. The CDR3 DNA reads as TGCGCCAGCAGCGCCCGATCCACGTCCTCTGGAAACACCATATATTTT. Protein product: CASSARSTSSGNTIYF.

This chain links TRBV5-6 with TRBJ2-7; TRBD2 agrees at 8 bases. From germline, CDR1 is SGHDT and CDR2 YYEEEE. After removal of 4 bases from V and 0 bases from J, the junction contained 6 bases not matched to a gene. The CDR3 consists of 15 residues. The CDR3 nucleotides are TGTGCCAGCAGCCGCAGTAGCGGGGCCTCCTACGAGCAGTACTTC. Protein sequence: CASSRSSGASYEQYF.

The chain carries TRBV6-4 and TRBJ1-1; D is undetermined. Germline CDR1 MRHNA, CDR2 SNTAGT. This CDR3 is built from 14 residues. The V and J ends lost 3 bases and 2 bases respectively, with 10 bases between them. Written as DNA, the CDR3 is TGTGCCAGCAGTGAATCTGGGATAAACACTGAAGCTTTCTTT. Protein: CASSESGINTEAFF.

A remark on this clone: Other DNA sequences in this sample translate to the same CDR3. The V and J genes are TRBV7-6 and TRBJ2-7; D is unresolved. The V gene lost 1 base and the J gene lost 0 bases, with 7 bases spanning the gap. Germline CDR1 and CDR2: SGHVS and FNYEAQ. CDR3 length equals 14 residues. The CDR3 sequence is CASSLGTASYEQYF. The CDR3 region has the DNA TGTGCCAGCAGCTTAGGGACGGCCTCCTACGAGCAGTACTTC.

The chain couples TRBV2 to TRBJ1-5; 9 nucleotides align to TRBD1. With 7 bases clipped from V and 7 bases from J, the junction kept 8 bases outside the gene matches. Germline V gene lookup returns CDR1 SNHLY and CDR2 FYNNEI. This CDR3 comprises 14 residues. CDR3 coding DNA: TGTGCCAGCAAACAGGGGGCATTGTTACAGCCCCAGCATTTT. This encodes CASKQGALLQPQHF.

This clone showed up just once. This sequence joins TRBV27 and TRBJ1-2; TRBD1 is a possible D gene (6 bases). The CDR3 has 15 amino acids. CDR1 and CDR2 (germline): MNHEY, SMNVEV (reference sequence). V lost 0 bases and J 8 bases, leaving 16 bases between the germline ends. The CDR3 nucleotides are TGTGCCAGCAGTTTATCGGGGGACGGAGGGGGAGGCTACACCTTC. Translated: CASSLSGDGGGGYTF.

The V call is TRBV27, the J call TRBJ2-1; 9 nucleotides line up with TRBD2. There are 15 residues in the CDR3. Germline V gene data show CDR1 as MNHEY and CDR2 as SMNVEV (reference sequence). After removal of 3 bases from V and 8 bases from J, the junction contained 8 bases not matched to a gene. The CDR3 loop reads CASSLSGGGADEQFF. CDR3 nucleotides: TGTGCCAGCAGTTTGTCGGGCGGGGGGGCCGATGAGCAGTTCTTC.

CDR3 sequence: CASSSTRLNTEAFF. CDR3 DNA sequence: TGTGCCAGCAGCTCCACTCGGCTAAACACTGAAGCTTTCTTT. The rearrangement uses TRBV7-8 and TRBJ1-1; D unresolved. Trimming took 4 bases from V and 2 from J, leaving 11 bases between them. CDR1 is SGHVS and CDR2 is FQNEAQ in the germline V gene. The CDR3 is 14 amino acids.

The gene calls are TRBV2 and TRBJ2-5; 7 nucleotides match TRBD1. Germline lookup yields CDR1 SNHLY and CDR2 FYNNEI. This CDR3 region has 16 residues. V was clipped by 5 bases and J by 5 bases; unmatched bases: 14. The CDR3 nucleotides are TGTGCCAGCAGTACTAACCCTACAGGGGAAAAGGAGACCCAGTACTTC. It specifies CASSTNPTGEKETQYF.

This sequence joins TRBV28 and TRBJ1-4, with 8 bases fitting TRBD1. CDR1 and CDR2 from the germline V gene are MDHEN and SYDVKM. V was clipped by 6 bases and J by 7 bases; unmatched bases: 7. The CDR3 covers 14 residues. CDR3 protein: CASSLQGAGEKLFF. CDR3 sequence (DNA): TGTGCCAGCAGCCTCCAGGGGGCCGGTGAAAAACTGTTTTTT.

This CDR3 is CASKSSDEQYF. The DNA of the CDR3 is TGTGCCAGCAAAAGTAGTGACGAGCAGTACTTC. The V gene is TRBV6-5, the J gene TRBJ2-7, with unresolved D. V lost 7 bases and J lost 5, with 9 bases in between. Germline loops: CDR1 MNHEY, CDR2 SVGAGI. The CDR3 contains 11 residues.

The chain couples TRBV6-1 to TRBJ1-2; TRBD1 is a possible D gene (5 bases). The CDR3 runs to 12 residues. Trimming cost V 4 bases and J 6 bases, with 9 bases left between them. CDR1 and CDR2 from the germline V gene are MNHNS and SASEGT. CDR3 amino acids: CASSAGFDGYTF. CDR3 coding DNA: TGTGCCAGCAGTGCAGGGTTTGATGGCTACACCTTC.

The chain uses TRBV9 and TRBJ1-1; D not certain. The CDR3 has 14 amino acids. The V and J ends lost 4 bases and 1 base respectively, with 11 bases between them. Germline V gene sequence: CDR1 SGDLS, CDR2 YYNGEE. This CDR3 is CASSNLGPNTEAFF. For the CDR3, the DNA is TGTGCCAGCAGCAACCTGGGCCCGAACACTGAAGCTTTCTTT.

The chain has TRBV6-6 and TRBJ2-7, with TRBD1 matching over 9 bases. Germline V gene sequence: CDR1 MNHNY, CDR2 SVGAGI (reference sequence). Trimming took 10 bases from V and 6 from J; bases not matched to a gene: 13. This CDR3 spans 14 amino acids. The CDR3 loop is CATAKGQGGSEQYF. CDR3 coding DNA: TGTGCCACCGCAAAGGGACAGGGAGGGAGCGAGCAGTACTTC.

This chain connects TRBV4-2 to TRBJ1-5; D perhaps matches TRBD1 (5 bases). Germline CDR1 reads LGHNA; CDR2 reads YNFKEQ. Trimming pared 0 bases from V and 9 bases from J, leaving 15 bases between. This CDR3 has 15 residues. As DNA, the CDR3 is TGTGCCAGCAGCCAAGAGGGGAGGGTCGGGGGGCCCCAGCATTTT. This translates into CASSQEGRVGGPQHF.

The chain has TRBV15 and TRBJ1-4, with 7 bases identical to TRBD1. The CDR3 extends over 15 amino acids. The V gene's germline CDR1 is LNHNV and CDR2 YYDKDF (reference sequence). V trimming: 0 bases; J trimming: 10 bases; junction bases outside the gene matches: 8. The DNA for the CDR3 is TGTGCCACCAGCAGAGATCAGGGGGTCATAGGAAAACTGTTTTTT. Encoded protein: CATSRDQGVIGKLFF.

This rearrangement joins TRBV27 to TRBJ2-5; D is tentatively TRBD1 or TRBD2 (5 bases each). CDR3 length equals 14 residues. V shed 6 bases and J shed 2 bases, with 13 bases lying between them. The germline V gene has CDR1 MNHEY and CDR2 SMNVEV (reference sequence). The CDR3 spells CASSPAAGQETQYF. CDR3 nucleotide sequence: TGTGCCAGCAGCCCAGCGGCAGGGCAAGAGACCCAGTACTTC.

The CDR3 coding sequence is TGTGCCAGTAGTACCTTAAAACTACAGGGATGGGAGCTGTTTTTT. As protein: CASSTLKLQGWELFF. The chain couples TRBV19 to TRBJ2-2; possible D gene TRBD1, 6 bases. The CDR3 has 15 residues. The germline gives CDR1 LNHDA, CDR2 SQIVND (reference sequence). V lost 4 bases, J lost 9 bases, and 18 bases lay in between.